The clone carrying this T cell receptor beta chain was recorded many times. Its antigen is not identified. This specimen comes from a study of blood T cells in healthy people across ages. The germline V gene encodes CDR1 SQVTM and CDR2 ANQGSEA. The CDR3 is made up of 16 amino acids. The V end was cut by 5 bases, the J end by 7 bases, with 24 bases between. Study-level results: Underestimates were what the diversity estimates from one million T cells were considered to be. Naive T cell percentage showed a strong correlation with the diversity of TCR beta.

Each of the donors had 9 to 10 milliliters of peripheral blood drawn into EDTA-treated Vacutainer tubes. Primers used in a second PCR of about 7 to 12 cycles were a sample-barcoded 5' primer and a J-beta primer mix. A tag from a template-switch adaptor with 12 random nucleotides marked each cDNA molecule. Each CDR3 protein is one row after TCRdb ran MiXCR on the 5' RACE reads. Of 650,000 to 1,000,000 distinct CDR3 sequences listed, roughly 34% were seen once; the top ten hold approximately 12%. The rearrangement joins TRBV29-1 to TRBJ2-1, with D maybe TRBD2 (6 bases). The sample comprised blood. The receptor was isolated from a man between 18 and 29 years old in good health. CDR3 protein: CSVSRTTGSLLNEQFF. The CDR3 region has the DNA TGCAGCGTTTCACGGACTACAGGCTCCCTACTTAATGAGCAGTTCTTC.